This TCR beta chain was captured in a study of T cell responses to AZD1222 COVID-19 vaccine. Study information: Second-dose recipients at about 4 or about 12 weeks were treated as one pooled group. Study results and caveats: The study found Spike-specific TCR breadth and depth rose after two AZD1222 doses. Donor demographics were predominantly white British with a female majority; clonal diversity may be underestimated.

Method: immunoSEQ multiplex PCR; TCRdb's copy keeps in-frame clones and lacks some. The sample lists about 140,000 clones, 80% to 90% occurring once. This clone appeared a single time. Its matching antigen is unknown. The input for sequencing was peripheral blood, taken on day 0 of AZD1222 vaccination. This TCR derives from an adult in good health.

This chain's CDR3 is CASSYRGPYEQYF. The CDR3 DNA sequence: TGTGCCAGCAGCTACAGGGGTCCCTACGAGCAGTACTTC. The chain employs TRBV7-2 and TRBJ2-7, with 7 nucleotides matching TRBD1. The CDR3 loop spans 13 amino acids. V lost 4 bases and J lost 2; bases outside the gene matches: 2. Looked up from germline, CDR1 is SGHTA and CDR2 is FQGNSA.